The rows below give T cell receptor beta chains drawn from one sample of a study of response to subunit inactivated influenza vaccine. MiXCR, run by TCRdb on the RT-PCR reads, gives a single entry per CDR3 protein. The sample consists of hundreds of thousands of distinct CDR3 sequences, approximately 11% of them appearing once. The sample was PBMCs from blood, taken around seven weeks after vaccination. Source of these receptors: a man aged 50 to 59 who received an inactivated influenza vaccine. CDR3s include the opening cysteine and the closing phenylalanine or tryptophan. Each record gives: CDR3 protein, CDR3 DNA, V gene, clone size, CDR3 length, D gene, J gene. The D gene is left open where the match is weak. Clone size is shown for a subset of rows, as once, few, many or a class of expanded clone.

CDR3 protein: CASSGAANNEQFF; CDR3 DNA: TGTGCCAGCAGTGGGGCGGCTAACAATGAGCAGTTCTTC; V gene: TRBV7-3; clone size: few; CDR3 length: 13; D gene: .; J gene: TRBJ2-1
CDR3 protein: CASSSSGRDTDTQYF; CDR3 DNA: TGCGCCAGCAGCTCAAGCGGGAGGGACACAGATACGCAGTATTTT; V gene: TRBV5-1; clone size: .; CDR3 length: 15; D gene: TRBD2; J gene: TRBJ2-3
CDR3 protein: CASSFPGGANVLTF; CDR3 DNA: TGTGCCAGCAGTTTCCCCGGTGGGGCCAACGTCCTGACTTTC; V gene: TRBV28; clone size: .; CDR3 length: 14; D gene: .; J gene: TRBJ2-6
CDR3 protein: CASAGAGHGTGELFF; CDR3 DNA: TGTGCCAGTGCCGGGGCAGGGCATGGCACCGGGGAGCTGTTTTTT; V gene: TRBV28; clone size: few; CDR3 length: 15; D gene: .; J gene: TRBJ2-2
CDR3 protein: CASTQGGGTEAFF; CDR3 DNA: TGTGCCAGCACCCAAGGTGGGGGGACTGAAGCTTTCTTT; V gene: TRBV6-2/TRBV6-3; clone size: many; CDR3 length: 13; D gene: .; J gene: TRBJ1-1
CDR3 protein: CSARDLRGRVQETQYF; CDR3 DNA: TGCAGTGCTAGAGATCTCCGGGGAAGGGTCCAAGAGACCCAGTACTTC; V gene: TRBV20-1; clone size: few; CDR3 length: 16; D gene: .; J gene: TRBJ2-5
CDR3 protein: CASRRGLSTEAFF; CDR3 DNA: TGTGCCAGCAGAAGGGGGCTCTCCACTGAAGCTTTCTTT; V gene: TRBV6-1; clone size: many; CDR3 length: 13; D gene: TRBD1; J gene: TRBJ1-1
CDR3 protein: CASSWGISSYNEQFF; CDR3 DNA: TGTGCCAGCAGCTGGGGAATTAGCTCCTACAATGAGCAGTTCTTC; V gene: TRBV5-6; clone size: .; CDR3 length: 15; D gene: .; J gene: TRBJ2-1
CDR3 protein: CATSKYRGASNEQFF; CDR3 DNA: TGTGCCACCAGCAAATACAGGGGGGCCAGCAATGAGCAGTTCTTC; V gene: TRBV15; clone size: few; CDR3 length: 15; D gene: TRBD1; J gene: TRBJ2-1
CDR3 protein: CASSYSQEEAFF; CDR3 DNA: TGTGCCAGCAGCTACTCACAGGAGGAAGCTTTCTTT; V gene: TRBV13; clone size: many; CDR3 length: 12; D gene: .; J gene: TRBJ1-1
CDR3 protein: CASSVGPGQGNHEQYF; CDR3 DNA: TGTGCCAGCAGCGTAGGTCCGGGCCAGGGAAACCACGAGCAGTACTTC; V gene: TRBV9; clone size: few; CDR3 length: 16; D gene: .; J gene: TRBJ2-7
CDR3 protein: CASTHGSSYNEQFF; CDR3 DNA: TGTGCCAGCACCCACGGGAGCTCCTACAATGAGCAGTTCTTC; V gene: TRBV7-2; clone size: few; CDR3 length: 14; D gene: .; J gene: TRBJ2-1
CDR3 protein: CASSLGGRNDEQYF; CDR3 DNA: TGTGCCAGCAGCTTAGGCGGGAGAAACGACGAGCAGTACTTC; V gene: TRBV7-9; clone size: .; CDR3 length: 14; D gene: TRBD2; J gene: TRBJ2-7
CDR3 protein: CASSLSGTTYYNEQFF; CDR3 DNA: TGTGCCAGCAGCTTATCCGGGACTACTTACTACAATGAGCAGTTCTTC; V gene: TRBV7-2; clone size: few; CDR3 length: 16; D gene: TRBD2; J gene: TRBJ2-1
CDR3 protein: CASSHDTEAFF; CDR3 DNA: TGTGCCAGCAGTCACGACACTGAAGCTTTCTTT; V gene: TRBV28; clone size: .; CDR3 length: 11; D gene: .; J gene: TRBJ1-1
CDR3 protein: CASSHRGDGAGSQYF; CDR3 DNA: TGCGCCAGCAGCCATCGGGGCGACGGGGCCGGTAGTCAGTATTTT; V gene: TRBV4-3; clone size: .; CDR3 length: 15; D gene: .; J gene: TRBJ2-3
CDR3 protein: CASSFSSGEYNEQFF; CDR3 DNA: TGTGCCAGCAGCTTCTCAAGCGGGGAGTACAATGAGCAGTTCTTC; V gene: TRBV5-6; clone size: many; CDR3 length: 15; D gene: TRBD2; J gene: TRBJ2-1
CDR3 protein: CASSVTSGRMGNEQFF; CDR3 DNA: TGTGCCAGCAGTGTTACTAGCGGGAGGATGGGCAATGAGCAGTTCTTC; V gene: TRBV12-3/TRBV12-4; clone size: .; CDR3 length: 16; D gene: TRBD2; J gene: TRBJ2-1
CDR3 protein: CASSQDWHQETQYF; CDR3 DNA: TGCGCCAGCAGCCAAGATTGGCATCAGGAGACCCAGTACTTC; V gene: TRBV4-3; clone size: many; CDR3 length: 14; D gene: .; J gene: TRBJ2-5
CDR3 protein: CSAQRTGFRNSGANVLTF; CDR3 DNA: TGCAGTGCACAAAGGACAGGGTTTCGAAACTCTGGGGCCAACGTCCTGACTTTC; V gene: TRBV20-1; clone size: .; CDR3 length: 18; D gene: TRBD1; J gene: TRBJ2-6
CDR3 protein: CAWKQPYNEQFF; CDR3 DNA: TGTGCCTGGAAACAGCCCTACAATGAGCAGTTCTTC; V gene: TRBV30; clone size: many; CDR3 length: 12; D gene: .; J gene: TRBJ2-1
CDR3 protein: CASNRGVSYNSPLHF; CDR3 DNA: TGTGCCAGTAACAGGGGAGTCTCCTATAATTCACCCCTCCACTTT; V gene: TRBV28; clone size: few; CDR3 length: 15; D gene: TRBD1; J gene: TRBJ1-6
CDR3 protein: CASSLSWTDEQYF; CDR3 DNA: TGTGCCAGCAGCTTATCGTGGACGGACGAGCAGTACTTC; V gene: TRBV7-9; clone size: .; CDR3 length: 13; D gene: .; J gene: TRBJ2-7
CDR3 protein: CATSRDPGVNSPLHF; CDR3 DNA: TGTGCCACCAGCAGAGATCCAGGGGTAAATTCACCCCTCCACTTT; V gene: TRBV15; clone size: few; CDR3 length: 15; D gene: .; J gene: TRBJ1-6
CDR3 protein: CASSSPSEISYGNEQFF; CDR3 DNA: TGTGCCAGCAGTTCCCCCTCGGAGATCAGTTATGGCAATGAGCAGTTCTTC; V gene: TRBV12-3/TRBV12-4; clone size: few; CDR3 length: 17; D gene: .; J gene: TRBJ2-1
CDR3 protein: CASSERYSNQPQHF; CDR3 DNA: TGTGCCAGCAGCGAACGGTATAGCAATCAGCCCCAGCATTTT; V gene: TRBV7-9; clone size: .; CDR3 length: 14; D gene: .; J gene: TRBJ1-5
CDR3 protein: CASSPSHGQGWMFF; CDR3 DNA: TGTGCCAGCAGCCCCTCACACGGACAGGGGTGGATGTTTTTT; V gene: TRBV7-2; clone size: .; CDR3 length: 14; D gene: TRBD1; J gene: TRBJ2-2
CDR3 protein: CASSVTNGYTF; CDR3 DNA: TGTGCCAGCAGCGTAACAAATGGCTACACCTTC; V gene: TRBV9; clone size: many; CDR3 length: 11; D gene: .; J gene: TRBJ1-2
CDR3 protein: CASSQGAEVGSEAFF; CDR3 DNA: TGCGCCAGCAGCCAAGGGGCCGAGGTAGGGTCCGAAGCTTTCTTT; V gene: TRBV4-3; clone size: few; CDR3 length: 15; D gene: .; J gene: TRBJ1-1
CDR3 protein: CASSLDTSATNYGYTF; CDR3 DNA: TGTGCCAGCAGCTTAGACACCTCGGCGACCAACTATGGCTACACCTTC; V gene: TRBV7-2; clone size: few; CDR3 length: 16; D gene: .; J gene: TRBJ1-2
CDR3 protein: CASSYSSRVYGYTF; CDR3 DNA: TGTGCCAGCAGTTACTCGTCTCGGGTCTATGGCTACACCTTC; V gene: TRBV6-2/TRBV6-3; clone size: .; CDR3 length: 14; D gene: .; J gene: TRBJ1-2
CDR3 protein: CASSTKRDGYEQYF; CDR3 DNA: TGTGCCAGCAGTACAAAACGGGACGGCTACGAGCAGTACTTC; V gene: TRBV28; clone size: .; CDR3 length: 14; D gene: .; J gene: TRBJ2-7
CDR3 protein: CASRPRTSGEYNEQFF; CDR3 DNA: TGTGCCAGCAGACCCCGGACTAGCGGGGAATACAATGAGCAGTTCTTC; V gene: TRBV6-2/TRBV6-3; clone size: .; CDR3 length: 16; D gene: TRBD2; J gene: TRBJ2-1
CDR3 protein: CASSPQGVYNEQFF; CDR3 DNA: TGTGCCAGCAGCCCACAAGGGGTTTACAATGAGCAGTTCTTC; V gene: TRBV11-2; clone size: .; CDR3 length: 14; D gene: .; J gene: TRBJ2-1
CDR3 protein: CASSLGSGSYYEQYF; CDR3 DNA: TGCGCCAGCAGCTTGGGGAGCGGGAGCTACTACGAGCAGTACTTC; V gene: TRBV5-1; clone size: many; CDR3 length: 15; D gene: TRBD2; J gene: TRBJ2-7
CDR3 protein: CASSFPASGTWRNEQFF; CDR3 DNA: TGTGCCAGCAGTTTTCCGGCTAGCGGGACGTGGCGCAATGAGCAGTTCTTC; V gene: TRBV28; clone size: many; CDR3 length: 17; D gene: TRBD2; J gene: TRBJ2-1
CDR3 protein: CASRVGLAYEQYF; CDR3 DNA: TGTGCCAGCAGGGTGGGACTTGCCTACGAGCAGTACTTC; V gene: TRBV28; clone size: .; CDR3 length: 13; D gene: .; J gene: TRBJ2-7
CDR3 protein: CASSLLIAKNIQYF; CDR3 DNA: TGTGCCAGCAGCTTACTGATAGCCAAAAACATTCAGTACTTC; V gene: TRBV7-2; clone size: many; CDR3 length: 14; D gene: .; J gene: TRBJ2-4
CDR3 protein: CASSYGGRETQYF; CDR3 DNA: TGTGCCAGCAGTTACGGGGGACGGGAGACCCAGTACTTC; V gene: TRBV12-3/TRBV12-4; clone size: many; CDR3 length: 13; D gene: .; J gene: TRBJ2-5
CDR3 protein: CASSLTGYGNTEAFF; CDR3 DNA: TGTGCCAGCAGTTTGACAGGGTACGGGAACACTGAAGCTTTCTTT; V gene: TRBV28; clone size: few; CDR3 length: 15; D gene: TRBD1; J gene: TRBJ1-1
CDR3 protein: CASSLSALGGSGAKYQETQYF; CDR3 DNA: TGTGCCAGCAGTTTATCGGCGCTCGGTGGGTCAGGGGCCAAGTACCAAGAGACCCAGTACTTC; V gene: TRBV27; clone size: .; CDR3 length: 21; D gene: .; J gene: TRBJ2-5
CDR3 protein: CASSLGFGSQADTQYF; CDR3 DNA: TGCGCCAGCAGCTTGGGTTTCGGGAGTCAGGCAGATACGCAGTATTTT; V gene: TRBV5-1; clone size: many; CDR3 length: 16; D gene: .; J gene: TRBJ2-3
CDR3 protein: CAISEYGGPYNEQFF; CDR3 DNA: TGTGCCATCAGTGAGTATGGAGGGCCCTACAATGAGCAGTTCTTC; V gene: TRBV10-3; clone size: .; CDR3 length: 15; D gene: .; J gene: TRBJ2-1
CDR3 protein: CASSPGGGSTYEQYF; CDR3 DNA: TGTGCCAGCAGCCCCGGGGGCGGGTCTACCTACGAGCAGTACTTC; V gene: TRBV4-2; clone size: many; CDR3 length: 15; D gene: .; J gene: TRBJ2-7
CDR3 protein: CASSRQRGTSGGPTDTQYF; CDR3 DNA: TGTGCCAGCAGCCGGCAGCGAGGGACTAGCGGGGGGCCCACAGATACGCAGTATTTT; V gene: TRBV4-2; clone size: .; CDR3 length: 19; D gene: TRBD2; J gene: TRBJ2-3
CDR3 protein: CASSGLAGGGTQYF; CDR3 DNA: TGTGCCAGCAGCGGACTAGCGGGAGGGGGTACGCAGTATTTT; V gene: TRBV27; clone size: .; CDR3 length: 14; D gene: TRBD2; J gene: TRBJ2-3
CDR3 protein: CSARDRGNEQFF; CDR3 DNA: TGCAGTGCTAGAGATCGGGGGAATGAGCAGTTCTTC; V gene: TRBV20-1; clone size: many; CDR3 length: 12; D gene: .; J gene: TRBJ2-1
CDR3 protein: CSAYDRATGELFF; CDR3 DNA: TGCAGTGCTTACGACAGGGCCACCGGGGAGCTGTTTTTT; V gene: TRBV20-1; clone size: few; CDR3 length: 13; D gene: TRBD1; J gene: TRBJ2-2
CDR3 protein: CASRPTGPGNQPQHF; CDR3 DNA: TGTGCCAGCAGGCCCACAGGGCCGGGCAATCAGCCCCAGCATTTT; V gene: TRBV28; clone size: few; CDR3 length: 15; D gene: .; J gene: TRBJ1-5
CDR3 protein: CASGIGPQETQYF; CDR3 DNA: TGTGCCTCAGGGATCGGCCCCCAAGAGACCCAGTACTTC; V gene: TRBV15; clone size: few; CDR3 length: 13; D gene: .; J gene: TRBJ2-5
CDR3 protein: CASLPGGTEVKSYEQYF; CDR3 DNA: TGTGCCAGCCTCCCCGGGGGGACAGAAGTAAAATCCTACGAGCAGTACTTC; V gene: TRBV12-3/TRBV12-4; clone size: .; CDR3 length: 17; D gene: .; J gene: TRBJ2-7
CDR3 protein: CASSLTSGAFGEQFF; CDR3 DNA: TGTGCCAGCAGTTTGACTAGCGGGGCCTTTGGCGAGCAGTTCTTC; V gene: TRBV12-3/TRBV12-4; clone size: many; CDR3 length: 15; D gene: TRBD2; J gene: TRBJ2-1
CDR3 protein: CATSRDLSNSYEQYF; CDR3 DNA: TGTGCCACCAGCAGAGATCTGAGCAATTCCTACGAGCAGTACTTC; V gene: TRBV15; clone size: few; CDR3 length: 15; D gene: .; J gene: TRBJ2-7
CDR3 protein: CSVAWGSGRANEQFF; CDR3 DNA: TGCAGCGTTGCTTGGGGGAGCGGGAGGGCCAATGAGCAGTTCTTC; V gene: TRBV29-1; clone size: .; CDR3 length: 15; D gene: TRBD2; J gene: TRBJ2-1